The following is a TCR beta chain sequence with its context. Antigen unknown. The sample originates from a study of CD4+ T cells in melanoma. Assay: immunoSEQ multiplex PCR; the TCRdb copy retains only in-frame clones and omits some. This table holds over 130,000 clones, around 90% found once. Study-level points and caveats: Diverse differentiation states were reported for melanoma neoantigen-specific CD4+ T cells. CD8+ T cell, macrophage and B cell function reportedly correlated with neoantigen-specific CD4+ T cells.

The TCR originated in a human donor with melanoma.

The chain's CDR3 is CASSLRSGGTYEQYF. As DNA, the CDR3 is TGTGCCAGCAGTTTACGCAGCGGGGGTACCTACGAGCAGTACTTC. This chain connects TRBV27 to TRBJ2-7; 8 bases agree with TRBD2. Germline loops: CDR1 MNHEY, CDR2 SMNVEV (reference sequence). There are 15 residues in the CDR3. V gave up 2 bases and J gave up 2 bases; unmatched junction bases: 5.